This record looks at one TCR beta chain sequence and its context. In its sample, this clone was seen a few times. No antigen is known for it. The input lacks base qualities; no much larger clone sits a single base away. These data come from a study of a mutant IDH1 vaccine in newly diagnosed glioma (dated by TCRdb to about 2021). About the investigation overall: Patients were given eight vaccinations, in weeks 1, 3, 5, 7, 11, 15, 19 and 23, which matched visits V03 through V10. Of the 25 to 35 patients who were treated, about 62% were male and around 40% were female, and the mean age was about 37 years. Vaccination began 4-6 weeks after radiotherapy alone, or alongside temozolomide cycles in the chemotherapy-containing groups. For exploratory analyses, longitudinal TCRB deep sequencing was carried out in roughly 23 treated patients wherever samples were available. Prior to enrollment, standard therapy consisting of radiotherapy alone, temozolomide alone, or radiochemotherapy with temozolomide had been administered to patients, with the combination being received by most patients. Six visits were used for peripheral blood collection: V03 (baseline), V05, V07, V10, V12 and V13. What the research found in general, with its limitations: Pseudoprogression seemed to be unrelated to changes in the top peripheral T cell clonotypes found by TCRB sequencing. The authors stated that sample limitations prevented analyses of patient blood samples from being reproduced. Immune responses induced by the vaccine were seen in around 94% of patients across multiple MHC alleles. Selection of PBMC samples for TCRB deep sequencing was based on availability.

Preparation of the library involved the immunoSEQ multiplex PCR assay. The hsTCRB Kit was used according to the manufacturer's protocol to amplify rearranged TCR beta chain sequences. TCRB libraries were sequenced on an Illumina MiSeq. The paper's data handling went like this. The proprietary platform of the kit vendor was used for demultiplexing, trimming and gene mapping. The source is immuneACCESS, and TCRdb retained only in-frame sequences with V and J called. Part of the clones is not carried over; for the studies checked, unresolved V genes explain less than half of this, and the remainder is unexplained. That table is the source of V, J and clone size, and D and trimming were worked out from the DNA. Here the sample has more than 55,000 clones; roughly 80% occur a single time. Jointly, the top ten make up 3% to 3.5% of the sample. Trimming at the junction amounts to 1 base on V and 0 bases on J, and the germline ends lie 10 bases apart. The germline V gene specifies SGHDN as CDR1 and FVKESK as CDR2. Reading from cysteine to phenylalanine, the CDR3 counts 16 amino acids. Of the read, only the CDR3 DNA is kept; its 48 bases are in frame from base 1.

According to the study, the label for this sample's time point signals: week 5, during vaccination. Each vaccine dose was 300 ug of a 20-mer mutant IDH1 peptide in Montanide, given subcutaneously with topical imiquimod. Donors had newly diagnosed WHO grade 3 or 4 IDH1-mutant astrocytomas with loss of nuclear ATRX. The samples were drawn from NOA16, a multicentre, single-arm, open-label phase I trial in Germany that tested a mutant IDH1 peptide vaccine in humans for the first time. Genomic DNA for TCRB sequencing was isolated from EDTA blood with the DNeasy Blood and Tissue Kit. Here the chain combines TRBV14 and TRBJ1-5; the D segment cannot be called with confidence. This clonotype originated in a woman under 30 with glioma. Some clones in this sample may be carry-over from other donors' samples. Sequencing was performed on PBMCs, taken from a glioma patient whose treatment included an IDH1 peptide vaccine. The DNA reads as follows: TGTGCCAGCAGCCAAGTTCCCAGGAGTAGCAATCAGCCCCAGCATTTT. Its amino acids are CASSQVPRSSNQPQHF.